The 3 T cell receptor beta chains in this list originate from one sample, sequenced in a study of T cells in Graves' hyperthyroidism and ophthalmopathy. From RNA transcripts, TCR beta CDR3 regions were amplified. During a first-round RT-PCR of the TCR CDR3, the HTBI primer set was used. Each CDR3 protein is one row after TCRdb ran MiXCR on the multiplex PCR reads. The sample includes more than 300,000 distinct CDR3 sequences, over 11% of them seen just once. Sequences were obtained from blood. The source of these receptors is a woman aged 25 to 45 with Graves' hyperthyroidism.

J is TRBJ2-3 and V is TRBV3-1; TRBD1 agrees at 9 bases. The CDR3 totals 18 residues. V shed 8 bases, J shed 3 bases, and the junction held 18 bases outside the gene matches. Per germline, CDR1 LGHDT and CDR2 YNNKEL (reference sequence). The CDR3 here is CASSPPIRGTGWTDTQYF. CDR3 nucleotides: TGTGCCAGCTCACCACCGATCCGGGGGACAGGGTGGACAGATACGCAGTATTTT.

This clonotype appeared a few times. This chain's CDR3 is CASSPALAGATAEQYF. Written as DNA, the CDR3 is TGTGCCAGCAGCCCGGCACTAGCGGGAGCAACGGCCGAGCAGTACTTC. The chain employs TRBV5-4 and TRBJ2-7, with TRBD2 identical over 11 bases. Germline CDR1 is SGHNT and CDR2 is YYREEE (reference sequence). The V gene end was trimmed by 4 bases and the J gene end by 6 bases; junction bases not matched to a gene: 12. This CDR3 has 16 amino acids.

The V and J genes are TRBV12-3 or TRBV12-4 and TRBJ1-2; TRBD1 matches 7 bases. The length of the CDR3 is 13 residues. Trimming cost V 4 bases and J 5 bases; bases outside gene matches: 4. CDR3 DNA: TGTGCCAGCAGTTACGGACAGGCTTATGGCTACACCTTC. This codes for CASSYGQAYGYTF.